This T cell receptor (beta chain) was sequenced during a study of response to subunit inactivated influenza vaccine. Whole-study results and caveats: Authors proposed each seasonal influenza vaccination draws in few new T cells.

With respect to this clonotype: The antigen is undetermined.

After removal of 0 bases from V and 3 bases from J, the junction contained 7 bases not matched to a gene. Per germline, CDR1 SEHNR and CDR2 FQNEAQ (reference sequence). This CDR3 is built from 17 residues. TCRdb called the RT-PCR reads again in MiXCR, with one record for every CDR3 protein. The data show roughly 760,000 distinct CDR3 sequences, 21% seen once. The chain couples TRBV7-9 to TRBJ2-3; 9 nucleotides line up with TRBD1. The sequence was obtained from a man aged 50-60 years who received an inactivated influenza vaccine. The sequencing used PBMCs from blood, collected more than 4 days after vaccination. CDR3 nucleotides: TGTGCCAGCAGCTTAGCCTTCGGGACAGGGTTGACAGATACGCAGTATTTT. It specifies CASSLAFGTGLTDTQYF. The whole variable domain, filled in from reference TRBV7-9 and TRBJ2-3, reads DTGVSQNPRHKITKRGQNVTFRCDPISEHNRLYWYRQTLGQGPEFLTYFQNEAQLEKSRLLSDRFSAERPKGSFSTLEIQRTEQGDSAMYLCASSLAFGTGLTDTQYFGPGTRLTVL.